This is a list of T cell receptor beta chains from one sample in a study of blood T cell repertoires in COVID-19. The method was immunoSEQ multiplex PCR; TCRdb's version includes in-frame clones alone and lacks a portion of them. This table holds about 26,000 clones, 90% found once. The sequencing sample was made of peripheral blood. The receptors were gathered from a human donor in a cohort sampled during active COVID-19. CDR3s include the opening cysteine and the closing phenylalanine or tryptophan. D genes are given only for firm matches. Expanded clones are given a class, and other clones once, few, many or no size at all.

clone size: -; J gene: TRBJ1-4; V gene: TRBV19; D gene: TRBD1; CDR3 DNA: TGTGCCAGTAGTGGGATCGGACAGGGTGATGAAAAACTGTTTTTT; CDR3 protein: CASSGIGQGDEKLFF
clone size: once; J gene: TRBJ2-1; V gene: TRBV28; D gene: TRBD2; CDR3 DNA: TGTGCCAGCAGTTCCGGGACTAGCCTTGTCAATGAGCAGTTCTTC; CDR3 protein: CASSSGTSLVNEQFF
clone size: -; J gene: TRBJ2-3; V gene: TRBV5-1; D gene: -; CDR3 DNA: TGCGCCAGCAGCCGCGAAGGAGGCACAGATACGCAGTATTTT; CDR3 protein: CASSREGGTDTQYF
clone size: -; J gene: TRBJ2-3; V gene: TRBV7-9; D gene: -; CDR3 DNA: TGTGCCAGCAGCTTCGGGACTTTTACAGATACGCAGTATTTT; CDR3 protein: CASSFGTFTDTQYF
clone size: once; J gene: TRBJ1-3; V gene: TRBV6-5; D gene: TRBD1; CDR3 DNA: TGTGCCAGCAGACAACAGGGGGCTGGAAACACCATATATTTT; CDR3 protein: CASRQQGAGNTIYF
clone size: -; J gene: TRBJ2-1; V gene: TRBV18; D gene: TRBD1; CDR3 DNA: TGTGCCAGCTCACCACTAGGGACAGGGGCCTACAATGAGCAGTTCTTC; CDR3 protein: CASSPLGTGAYNEQFF
clone size: -; J gene: TRBJ2-5; V gene: TRBV12-5; D gene: TRBD2; CDR3 DNA: TGTGCTAGTGGTTTGGCCCTCCGACTAGCAAAAGAGACCCAGTACTTC; CDR3 protein: CASGLALRLAKETQYF
clone size: -; J gene: TRBJ2-5; V gene: TRBV27; D gene: TRBD1; CDR3 DNA: TGTGCCAGCAGTTTAGGTTTAGGACAGGGTGGCGGGACCCAGTACTTC; CDR3 protein: CASSLGLGQGGGTQYF
clone size: -; J gene: TRBJ2-7; V gene: TRBV9; D gene: TRBD2; CDR3 DNA: TGTGCCAGCAGCGTAGGATCTAGCGGGGGTTACGAGCAGTACTTC; CDR3 protein: CASSVGSSGGYEQYF
clone size: -; J gene: TRBJ2-3; V gene: TRBV2; D gene: -; CDR3 DNA: TGTGCCAGCAGTGTGGGGCCGGATACGCAGTATTTT; CDR3 protein: CASSVGPDTQYF
clone size: -; J gene: TRBJ2-7; V gene: TRBV12-3/TRBV12-4; D gene: -; CDR3 DNA: TGTGCCAGCAGTTTTCAGGGCGCGGACGAGCAGTACTTC; CDR3 protein: CASSFQGADEQYF
clone size: -; J gene: TRBJ2-1; V gene: TRBV28; D gene: TRBD1; CDR3 DNA: TGTGCCAGCAGTCCGACCGGGACAGGGGTAAATGAGCAGTTCTTC; CDR3 protein: CASSPTGTGVNEQFF
clone size: -; J gene: TRBJ2-7; V gene: TRBV7-2; D gene: TRBD2; CDR3 DNA: TGTGCCAGCAGCTTCGCTTACCGGGGGCGTCGCGGGGGGGCCAACGAGCAGTACTTC; CDR3 protein: CASSFAYRGRRGGANEQYF
clone size: -; J gene: TRBJ2-7; V gene: TRBV7-9; D gene: TRBD1; CDR3 DNA: TGTGCCAGCAGTTACGAGGCCGGGACAGGGGTTGGGGAGGACGAGCAGTACTTC; CDR3 protein: CASSYEAGTGVGEDEQYF
clone size: -; J gene: TRBJ2-3; V gene: TRBV29-1; D gene: TRBD2; CDR3 DNA: TGCAGCGTTGAAGGACTAGCGGGAGGGCAAGATACGCAGTATTTT; CDR3 protein: CSVEGLAGGQDTQYF
clone size: -; J gene: TRBJ2-4; V gene: TRBV5-1; D gene: -; CDR3 DNA: TGCGCCAGCAGCTTGGAGTCCGGGACCAAAAACATTCAGTACTTC; CDR3 protein: CASSLESGTKNIQYF
clone size: -; J gene: TRBJ1-2; V gene: TRBV5-1; D gene: TRBD1; CDR3 DNA: TGCGCCAGCAGCTCCCCTTTAGGACAGGGGTTCCTAAAGGACTATGGCTACACCTTC; CDR3 protein: CASSSPLGQGFLKDYGYTF
clone size: -; J gene: TRBJ1-2; V gene: TRBV7-2; D gene: -; CDR3 DNA: TGTGCCAGCAGCTTAGATCCCCGGGCCCAGGGAGGCTACACCTTC; CDR3 protein: CASSLDPRAQGGYTF
clone size: few; J gene: TRBJ2-7; V gene: TRBV27; D gene: -; CDR3 DNA: TGTGCCAGCGCTCGACAGGTTATATACGAGCAGTACTTC; CDR3 protein: CASARQVIYEQYF
clone size: few; J gene: TRBJ2-7; V gene: TRBV28; D gene: -; CDR3 DNA: TGTGCCAGCAGTCTCAGGGGCGGTTGGTACGAGCAGTACTTC; CDR3 protein: CASSLRGGWYEQYF
clone size: -; J gene: TRBJ2-3; V gene: TRBV6-2/TRBV6-3; D gene: TRBD1; CDR3 DNA: TGTGCCAGCAGTTACGGGACAGGGGGCCCTTATACGCAGTATTTT; CDR3 protein: CASSYGTGGPYTQYF
clone size: -; J gene: TRBJ1-2; V gene: TRBV5-1; D gene: TRBD1; CDR3 DNA: TGCGCCAGCAGCCTGGGACAGGGGGAGTTGAACTATGGCTACACCTTC; CDR3 protein: CASSLGQGELNYGYTF
clone size: once; J gene: TRBJ1-5; V gene: TRBV18; D gene: TRBD1; CDR3 DNA: TGTGCCAGCTCACCACGACAGGGTTACAATCAGCCCCAGCATTTT; CDR3 protein: CASSPRQGYNQPQHF
clone size: -; J gene: TRBJ2-2; V gene: TRBV19; D gene: -; CDR3 DNA: TGTGCCAGTGAGACAGGTCGAGGGGTCGGCGGGGAGCTGTTTTTT; CDR3 protein: CASETGRGVGGELFF
clone size: once; J gene: TRBJ2-3; V gene: TRBV7-2; D gene: -; CDR3 DNA: TGTGCCAGCAGCTCCCAACCCAGGGGTAGTGGAGATACGCAGTATTTT; CDR3 protein: CASSSQPRGSGDTQYF
clone size: -; J gene: TRBJ2-5; V gene: TRBV4-1; D gene: -; CDR3 DNA: TGCGCCAGCAGCCAAGATCGAGGCCGCCGGGAGACCCAGTACTTC; CDR3 protein: CASSQDRGRRETQYF
clone size: -; J gene: TRBJ1-1; V gene: TRBV5-1; D gene: TRBD1; CDR3 DNA: TGCGCCAGCAGCCCCGGGGGACAGGGGAACACTGAAGCTTTCTTT; CDR3 protein: CASSPGGQGNTEAFF
clone size: -; J gene: TRBJ2-7; V gene: TRBV29-1; D gene: TRBD1; CDR3 DNA: TGCAGCGTTCTACCTCCTGGACAGGGGTACGAGCAGTACTTC; CDR3 protein: CSVLPPGQGYEQYF
clone size: once; J gene: TRBJ1-1; V gene: TRBV5-4; D gene: -; CDR3 DNA: TGTGCCAGCAGCTTGGCCACAGGGATGAACACTGAAGCTTTCTTT; CDR3 protein: CASSLATGMNTEAFF
clone size: -; J gene: TRBJ2-1; V gene: TRBV15; D gene: TRBD1; CDR3 DNA: TGTGCCACCAAGGAAGGGGACAGATACAATGAGCAGTTCTTC; CDR3 protein: CATKEGDRYNEQFF
clone size: -; J gene: TRBJ2-3; V gene: TRBV7-2; D gene: -; CDR3 DNA: TGTGCCAGCAGCTTAGTACATCCTACAGATACGCAGTATTTT; CDR3 protein: CASSLVHPTDTQYF
clone size: -; J gene: TRBJ2-6; V gene: TRBV19; D gene: TRBD2; CDR3 DNA: TGTGCCGGCTCGACGGGACTAGGGAAGTCTGGGGCCAACGTCCTGACTTTC; CDR3 protein: CAGSTGLGKSGANVLTF
clone size: -; J gene: TRBJ1-2; V gene: TRBV7-2; D gene: -; CDR3 DNA: TGTGCCAGCAGGCCCAGGGGTTCCTATGGCTACACCTTC; CDR3 protein: CASRPRGSYGYTF
clone size: once; J gene: TRBJ2-7; V gene: TRBV2; D gene: TRBD1; CDR3 DNA: TGTGCCAGCAACGGACAGGACTCCTACGAGCAGTACTTC; CDR3 protein: CASNGQDSYEQYF
clone size: -; J gene: TRBJ1-6; V gene: TRBV19; D gene: TRBD1; CDR3 DNA: TGTGCCAGTAGCTTAATGACAGGGAATAATTCACCCCTCCACTTT; CDR3 protein: CASSLMTGNNSPLHF
clone size: -; J gene: TRBJ1-1; V gene: TRBV5-4; D gene: -; CDR3 DNA: TGTGCCAGCAGCCCGCAGGGATTGAACACTGAAGCTTTCTTT; CDR3 protein: CASSPQGLNTEAFF
clone size: -; J gene: TRBJ2-3; V gene: TRBV2; D gene: -; CDR3 DNA: TGTGCCAGCAGCGTGCTCGGGGCGGGGCTCACAGATACGCAGTATTTT; CDR3 protein: CASSVLGAGLTDTQYF
clone size: -; J gene: TRBJ1-2; V gene: TRBV3-1/TRBV3-2; D gene: TRBD1; CDR3 DNA: TGTGCCAGCAGCCATGGTCAGGGGGCGTGGGGCTACACCTTC; CDR3 protein: CASSHGQGAWGYTF
clone size: -; J gene: TRBJ2-1; V gene: TRBV29-1; D gene: TRBD2; CDR3 DNA: TGCAGCGTCCCTCCGTGGGCGGGGGGAGGCAATGAGCAGTTCTTC; CDR3 protein: CSVPPWAGGGNEQFF
clone size: -; J gene: TRBJ1-2; V gene: TRBV7-9; D gene: -; CDR3 DNA: TGTGCCAGCAGCTTACAAGCAGGGGAATCCTATGGCTACACCTTC; CDR3 protein: CASSLQAGESYGYTF
clone size: once; J gene: TRBJ1-3; V gene: TRBV5-1; D gene: -; CDR3 DNA: TGCGCCAGCAGCCGTCGACCGAACCGGGACTCTGGAAACACCATATATTTT; CDR3 protein: CASSRRPNRDSGNTIYF
clone size: -; J gene: TRBJ2-1; V gene: TRBV9; D gene: -; CDR3 DNA: TGTGCCAGCAGCGTAGCTACGGTTGGCAATGAGCAGTTCTTC; CDR3 protein: CASSVATVGNEQFF